One and the same sample provided the 14 T cell receptor beta chains below, sequenced in a study of Ad26.COV2.S vaccination and SARS-CoV-2 variants. Assay: immunoSEQ multiplex PCR; the TCRdb copy retains only in-frame clones and omits some. The profile shows about 94,000 clones, about four fifths of them singletons. Source: peripheral blood, taken after recovery from COVID-19. The receptors were gathered from a human donor who had recovered from COVID-19.

This clone has a single count. The chain recombines TRBV18 with TRBJ1-2; 7 positions agree with TRBD1. The J segment lost 0 bases and the V segment lost 2 bases, leaving 3 bases of the junction unmatched. Germline CDR1 is KGHSH and CDR2 is LQKENI. This CDR3 is built from 15 residues. CDR3: CASSPATGSNYGYTF. DNA for the CDR3: TGTGCCAGCTCACCAGCGACAGGGTCTAACTATGGCTACACCTTC. Using reference TRBV18 and TRBJ1-2 for the parts outside the CDR3, the full variable domain is NAGVMQNPRHLVRRRGQEARLRCSPMKGHSHVYWYRQLPEEGLKFMVYLQKENIIDESGMPKERFSAEFPKEGPSILRIQQVVRGDSAAYFCASSPATGSNYGYTFGSGTRLTVV.

The chain employs TRBV12-3 or TRBV12-4 and TRBJ1-2; weak D call: TRBD1 (6 bases). V lost 6 bases to trimming and J lost 8 bases, with 16 bases between them. There are 13 residues in the CDR3. In DNA, the CDR3 is TGTGCCAGCAGAGAGGGGGGGCGGGGAGGCTACACCTTC. Its translation: CASREGGRGGYTF.

The V and J genes are TRBV7-3 and TRBJ2-1; 9 nucleotides agree with TRBD2. CDR1 SGHTA and CDR2 FQGTGA come from the germline V gene. The CDR3 spans 14 residues. V was clipped by 2 bases and J by 7 bases; unmatched bases: 3. CDR3 sequence reads: CASSLAGGGNEQFF. The CDR3 DNA reads TGTGCCAGCAGCTTAGCGGGAGGGGGTAATGAGCAGTTCTTC.

The chain carries TRBV7-7 and TRBJ2-7, with D unclear. The CDR3 spans 14 residues. Germline lookup yields CDR1 SSHAT and CDR2 FNYEAQ (reference sequence). With 4 bases removed from V and 2 bases from J, the gap between germline ends came to 12 bases. The CDR3 loop is CASSSHTGTYEQYF. The DNA for the CDR3 is TGTGCCAGCAGCTCACACACTGGAACCTACGAGCAGTACTTC.

J is TRBJ2-3 and V is TRBV28, with 8 nucleotides matching TRBD2. CDR1 and CDR2 (germline): MDHEN, SYDVKM. CDR3 size: 17 residues. V gave up 6 bases and J gave up 4 bases; unmatched junction bases: 15. CDR3 bases: TGTGCCAGCAGCCCCGCTGGGGGCGGGAGGCTTTCAGATACGCAGTATTTT. Translated: CASSPAGGGRLSDTQYF.

The chain recombines TRBV19 with TRBJ1-3; weak D call: TRBD1 (5 bases). Germline CDR1 and CDR2: LNHDA and SQIVND (reference sequence). CDR3 length: 14 residues. Trimming removed 7 bases from V and 0 bases from J, with 10 bases in between. DNA of the CDR3: TGTGCCAGTAACACACAGGTCTCTGGAAACACCATATATTTT. It translates to CASNTQVSGNTIYF.

V is TRBV5-4 and J is TRBJ2-6; 7 bases are a match to TRBD1. V was clipped by 4 bases and J by 2 bases; unmatched bases: 3. The germline V gene has CDR1 SGHNT and CDR2 YYREEE (reference sequence). The CDR3 totals 15 residues. CDR3 loop: CASSRGPPGANVLTF. The CDR3 coding sequence is TGTGCCAGCAGCAGGGGGCCCCCTGGGGCCAACGTCCTGACTTTC.

In its sample, this clone was seen many times. CDR3 DNA sequence: TGTGCCAGCAGCCACTCGATCATTAGGAGCCTCTATGGCTACACCTTC. Protein product: CASSHSIIRSLYGYTF. The V and J genes are TRBV14 and TRBJ1-2, with D uncertain. The V gene lost 3 bases and the J gene lost 4 bases, with 18 bases spanning the gap. Germline V lookup: CDR1 SGHDN, CDR2 FVKESK. This CDR3 has 16 amino acids.

The table lists this clone with a few counts. The CDR3 DNA sequence: TGTGCCAGCCTCGGGGCAGGGAATACGGGGTACTTC. This sequence encodes CASLGAGNTGYF. The chain is built from TRBV2 and TRBJ2-7, with D perhaps given as TRBD1 or TRBD2 (5 bases each). The CDR3 is 12 residues long. Germline CDR1 SNHLY, CDR2 FYNNEI. Trimming pared 8 bases from V and 12 bases from J, leaving 20 bases between.

V and J are TRBV7-2 and TRBJ2-1; a possible D gene is TRBD2 (6 bases). This CDR3 has 15 amino acids. The germline CDR1 and CDR2 sequences are SGHTA and FQGNSA. Trimming took 6 bases from V and 1 from J, leaving 13 bases between them. CDR3 sequence reads: CASSASGGSYNEQFF. DNA of the CDR3: TGTGCCAGCAGTGCTTCCGGGGGTTCCTACAATGAGCAGTTCTTC.

The sample holds a few counts of this clone. The rearrangement uses TRBV4-3 and TRBJ1-1; D is perhaps TRBD1 (6 bases). The CDR3 consists of 14 residues. Germline assignment: CDR1 LGHNA and CDR2 YSLEER. The V end lost 1 base, the J end lost 6 bases, and 12 bases lay between the germline ends. The CDR3, as DNA: TGCGCCAGCAGCCAAGTTAACTCAGGGGCTGAAGCTTTCTTT. The encoded protein is CASSQVNSGAEAFF.

The chain joins TRBV9 to TRBJ1-3, with 10 bases aligning to TRBD1. The CDR3 sequence is 17 residues long. V shed 0 bases, J shed 4 bases, and the junction held 7 bases outside the gene matches. CDR1 SGDLS and CDR2 YYNGEE come from the germline V gene. CDR3 bases: TGTGCCAGCAGCGTAGTTGGGACAGGGGTTTTGGGAAACACCATATATTTT. Its protein is CASSVVGTGVLGNTIYF.

J is TRBJ2-2 and V is TRBV11-3; 9 bases fit TRBD2. The CDR3 contains 15 residues. Germline CDR1 is SGHNT and CDR2 is YENEEA. Trimming removed 5 bases from V and 4 bases from J; junction bases left unmatched: 5. The CDR3 DNA sequence: TGTGCCAGCAGCAGTAAAGCGGGAGGCACCGGGGAGCTGTTTTTT. Translated, it gives CASSSKAGGTGELFF. The entire variable domain, with the rest obtained from reference TRBV11-3 and TRBJ2-2, is as follows: EAGVVQSPRYKIIEKKQPVAFWCNPISGHNTLYWYLQNLGQGPELLIRYENEEAVDDSQLPKDRFSAERLKGVDSTLKIQPAELGDSAVYLCASSSKAGGTGELFFGEGSRLTVL.

The rearrangement uses TRBV29-1 and TRBJ2-7, with D maybe TRBD1 (6 bases). Per the germline V gene, CDR1 is SQVTM and CDR2 is ANQGSEA. The CDR3 runs to 13 residues. Trimming removed 6 bases at V and 0 bases at J, with 12 bases between. The CDR3 DNA reads as TGCAGCGTCGCACAGGACAGCTCCTACGAGCAGTACTTC. It codes for CSVAQDSSYEQYF.